This passage covers 14 T cell receptor beta chains from one sample sequenced in a study of Ad26.COV2.S vaccination and SARS-CoV-2 variants. The treatment here: about 20 received Ad26.COV2.S at low or high dose, single or two shots; about 5 received placebo; per-sample allocation not given. Collection of the samples took place on day 63 after the first injection of vaccine or placebo. The data were produced by immunoSEQ multiplex PCR, yet TCRdb's version contains in-frame clones alone and is incomplete. In the table there are 400,000 to 450,000 clones, 80% to 95% of which are singletons. Source: peripheral blood, taken in a trial of Ad26.COV2.S vaccine versus placebo. The receptors shown here come from a person between 18 and 65 years old who received the Ad26.COV2.S COVID-19 vaccine or a placebo.

This chain links TRBV5-1 with TRBJ2-3; possible D gene TRBD2, 6 bases. Looked up from germline, CDR1 is SGHRS and CDR2 is YFSETQ. V was trimmed by 4 bases and J by 6 bases, leaving 12 bases between them. The CDR3 sequence is 13 residues long. Here the CDR3 reads CASSMTSPDTQYF. For the CDR3, the DNA is TGCGCCAGCAGCATGACTAGTCCCGATACGCAGTATTTT.

This clone was detected once. The V and J genes are TRBV11-2 and TRBJ2-1; unclear D gene. The V end lost 10 bases, the J end lost 0 bases, and 22 bases lay between the germline ends. Germline CDR1 SGHAT, CDR2 FQNNGV. The CDR3 loop spans 17 amino acids. The CDR3 nucleotides read TGTGCCACCATATTCCCTTTCCCGGCTAGCTCCTACAATGAGCAGTTCTTC. Translation gives CATIFPFPASSYNEQFF. Looking up the rest from reference TRBV11-2 and TRBJ2-1 gives the full variable domain: EAGVAQSPRYKIIEKRQSVAFWCNPISGHATLYWYQQILGQGPKLLIQFQNNGVVDDSQLPKDRFSAERLKGVDSTLKIQPAKLEDSAVYLCATIFPFPASSYNEQFFGPGTRLTVL.

As for this clone: Other DNA sequences in this sample translate to the same CDR3. This chain connects TRBV12-3 or TRBV12-4 to TRBJ2-7, with unresolved D. The CDR3 is made up of 11 amino acids. V was clipped by 6 bases and J by 4 bases, with 7 bases between them. The CDR3 is CASSLGYEQYF. The CDR3 DNA sequence: TGTGCCAGCAGCCTGGGGTACGAGCAGTACTTC.

About this clone: At one of its ends the junction is not consistent with the germline gene, which may arise from a read error. The chain employs TRBV30 and TRBJ2-1; D is uncertain. Germline V lookup: CDR1 GTSNPN, CDR2 SVGIG (reference sequence). This CDR3 spans 10 amino acids. This chain's CDR3 is CAWSGPPRLF. The CDR3 coding sequence is TGTGCCTGGAGTGGGCCTCCAAGGCTCTTC. Together with reference TRBV30 and TRBJ2-1, the CDR3 gives the full variable domain: SQTIHQWPATLVQPVGSPLSLECTVEGTSNPNLYWYRQAAGRGLQLLFYSVGIGQISSEVPQNLSASRPQDRQFILSSKKLLLSDSGFYLCAWSGPPRLFGPGTRLTVL.

The CDR3 is CASSQDSFRGTYEQYF. CDR3 DNA: TGCGCCAGCAGCCAAGATTCATTTCGGGGGACCTACGAGCAGTACTTC. The chain joins TRBV4-1 to TRBJ2-7, with D tentatively TRBD2 (6 bases). The germline V and J ends were trimmed by 0 bases and 2 bases, with 14 bases remaining between them. Germline CDR1 MGHRA, CDR2 YSYEKL. The CDR3 sequence is 16 residues long.

CDR3 DNA: TGTGCCAGCAGTTACGGAACTTTACGGGCATACGAGCAGTACTTC. This sequence encodes CASSYGTLRAYEQYF. The rearrangement links TRBV6-6 to TRBJ2-7; D gene ambiguous. CDR1 and CDR2 from the germline V gene are MNHNY and SVGAGI (reference sequence). The CDR3 is 15 residues long. Trimming took off 2 bases at V and 4 bases at J, with 15 bases between the two ends.

This chain's CDR3 is CASSGGTGVRNEQFF. CDR3 bases: TGTGCCAGCAGTGGCGGGACAGGGGTAAGGAATGAGCAGTTCTTC. The chain carries TRBV28 and TRBJ2-1; 10 bases line up with TRBD1. Germline CDR1 and CDR2: MDHEN and SYDVKM. The CDR3 spans 15 residues. Trimming took 5 bases from V and 7 from J; bases not matched to a gene: 8.

The rearrangement joins TRBV15 to TRBJ2-2; 7 nucleotides align to TRBD1. The CDR3 is 17 amino acids. V lost 0 bases and J lost 5; bases outside the gene matches: 9. Per the germline V gene, CDR1 is LNHNV and CDR2 is YYDKDF (reference sequence). The DNA of the CDR3 is TGTGCCACCAGCAGAGATCGGTCGGGACAGCAAACCGGGGAGCTGTTTTTT. This encodes CATSRDRSGQQTGELFF.

This chain links TRBV4-3 with TRBJ2-1, with D possibly being TRBD2 (6 bases). V was shortened by 0 bases and J by 8 bases, with 11 bases between the two germline ends. Germline lookup yields CDR1 LGHNA and CDR2 YSLEER. The CDR3 is 14 amino acids. The CDR3 protein is CASSQDSGVDEQFF. CDR3 coding DNA: TGCGCCAGCAGCCAAGATTCGGGGGTAGATGAGCAGTTCTTC.

The V gene is TRBV9, the J gene TRBJ2-1, with D possibly being TRBD2 (5 bases). CDR3 length equals 14 residues. Germline CDR1 reads SGDLS; CDR2 reads YYNGEE. V was trimmed by 0 bases and J by 9 bases, leaving 13 bases between them. The CDR3 bases are TGTGCCAGCAGCGTAGGGGCTAGAGAGGGTGAGCAGTTCTTC. Translated: CASSVGAREGEQFF. Complete variable domain (other parts from reference TRBV9 and TRBJ2-1): DSGVTQTPKHLITATGQRVTLRCSPRSGDLSVYWYQQSLDQGLQFLIQYYNGEERAKGNILERFSAQQFPDLHSELNLSSLELGDSALYFCASSVGAREGEQFFGPGTRLTVL.

The rearrangement links TRBV6-2 or TRBV6-3 to TRBJ1-1; TRBD1 is a possible D gene (6 bases). Per the germline V gene, CDR1 is MNHEY and CDR2 is SVGEGT. Trimming stripped 2 bases from V and 9 bases from J, with 13 bases between. The CDR3 runs 13 residues. The CDR3 reads CASSYIRTDKAFF. The DNA of the CDR3 is TGTGCCAGCAGTTACATTAGGACAGACAAAGCTTTCTTT.

This clone has only one observation. This chain connects TRBV5-6 to TRBJ1-1, with 8 nucleotides matching TRBD1. Per the germline V gene, CDR1 is SGHDT and CDR2 is YYEEEE. The J segment lost 4 bases and the V segment lost 4 bases, leaving 9 bases of the junction unmatched. This CDR3 comprises 15 residues. CDR3 in DNA: TGTGCCAGCAGCGCACTGGACAGGGAAAGCACTGAAGCTTTCTTT. Residues: CASSALDRESTEAFF. Using reference TRBV5-6 and TRBJ1-1 for the parts outside the CDR3, the full variable domain is DAGVTQSPTHLIKTRGQQVTLRCSPKSGHDTVSWYQQALGQGPQFIFQYYEEEERQRGNFPDRFSGHQFPNYSSELNVNALLLGDSALYLCASSALDRESTEAFFGQGTRLTVV.

J is TRBJ2-7 and V is TRBV5-6; 14 positions match TRBD2. The junction had 10 bases not matched to a gene; V was cut back by 3 bases and J by 5 bases. In germline, CDR1 is SGHDT, CDR2 YYEEEE. The CDR3 sequence is 17 residues long. In DNA, the CDR3 is TGTGCCAGCAGCTGGGGGACTAGCGGGAGCATTGTAGACGAGCAGTACTTC. Its translation is CASSWGTSGSIVDEQYF.

The CDR3 DNA is TGTGCCAGCAGTCATGGACTTTACTACGAGCAGTACTTC. Residues: CASSHGLYYEQYF. The chain employs TRBV7-7 and TRBJ2-7; maybe TRBD2 (5 bases). The CDR3 has 13 amino acids. CDR1 and CDR2 from the germline V gene are SSHAT and FNYEAQ (reference sequence). Trimming shortened V by 6 bases and J by 3 bases, and 12 bases separated the two germline ends.